The clone carrying this T cell receptor (beta chain) was detected only once. Antigen unknown. The sample has other DNA sequences that encode this CDR3 too. This CDR3 has 14 residues. Germline V gives CDR1 SGHTA, CDR2 FQGNSA. Losses at the gene ends were 5 bases for V and 5 bases for J; bases not matched to a gene: 4. The data originate from a study of cytomegalovirus exposure and HLA in healthy donors. General observations from the study: In an earlier analysis, productive rearrangement rates for most beta V segments clustered near 90% or 30%. There were some public TCRs occurring in many donors, but most TCR sequences were rare.

The PCR ran on 60 Vbeta and 13 Jbeta primers. Assay used: immunoSEQ multiplex PCR; TCRdb lists only in-frame clones, some missing. This sample has 96,000 or so clones, with 65% to 80% found just once. The sample comprised PBMCs. The clonotype comes from a woman in her seventies in good health and CMV-seropositive. The genes are TRBV7-2 and TRBJ2-5; 11 bases line up with TRBD1. The CDR3 loop reads CASSPGQGAETQYF. For the CDR3, the DNA is TGTGCCAGCAGCCCAGGACAGGGGGCCGAGACCCAGTACTTC.